Below are 26 T cell receptor beta chains sequenced from a single sample in a study of blood T cell repertoires in COVID-19. Assay: immunoSEQ multiplex PCR; the TCRdb copy retains only in-frame clones and omits some. The sample has about 98,000 clones; approximately 86% are singletons. Sequenced sample: peripheral blood. These receptors were obtained from a man aged 70-80 years with active or convalescent COVID-19.

This chain connects TRBV7-8 to TRBJ2-7; perhaps TRBD2 as D (7 bases). Germline-derived CDR1 and CDR2 are SGHVS and FQNEAQ. V lost 1 base and J lost 7, with 17 bases in between. This CDR3 spans 15 amino acids. In DNA, the CDR3 is TGTGCCAGCAGCTTAGGCGGCGGGGGCTTAGGGGAGCAGTACTTC. Translating it yields CASSLGGGGLGEQYF.

V usage is TRBV5-8 and J usage is TRBJ2-3, with 10 bases fitting TRBD2. The length of the CDR3 is 18 residues. The J segment lost 0 bases and the V segment lost 3 bases, leaving 10 bases of the junction unmatched. Germline V gene lookup returns CDR1 SGHTS and CDR2 YDEGEE. The CDR3 DNA follows: TGTGCCAGCAGCTGGGGGTCGGGACTAGCGCCTAGCACAGATACGCAGTATTTT. As protein: CASSWGSGLAPSTDTQYF.

The V gene is TRBV18, the J gene TRBJ1-1, with TRBD1 matching over 7 bases. CDR1 and CDR2 from the germline V gene are KGHSH and LQKENI. The CDR3 covers 14 residues. V was pared by 5 bases and J by 1 base, with 4 bases of the junction left unmatched. The CDR3 DNA follows: TGTGCCAGCTCAGCGGGACAGAGGAACACTGAAGCTTTCTTT. Translating gives CASSAGQRNTEAFF. Full variable domain (missing parts from reference TRBV18 and TRBJ1-1): NAGVMQNPRHLVRRRGQEARLRCSPMKGHSHVYWYRQLPEEGLKFMVYLQKENIIDESGMPKERFSAEFPKEGPSILRIQQVVRGDSAAYFCASSAGQRNTEAFFGQGTRLTVV.

The DNA of the CDR3 is TGCGCCAGCAGCCTGGGGACAGGCATTAATTCACCCCTCCACTTT. This translates into CASSLGTGINSPLHF. The V gene is TRBV4-3, the J gene TRBJ1-6; 8 bases map to TRBD1. The germline CDR1 and CDR2 sequences are LGHNA and YSLEER. CDR3 length: 15 amino acids. V lost 4 bases and J lost 6; bases outside the gene matches: 5.

This clone is a singleton in its sample. The chain has TRBV7-9 and TRBJ1-6, with TRBD1 matching over 8 bases. J lost 2 bases, V lost 1 base, and 4 bases had no gene match. The CDR3 is 17 residues long. Germline lookup yields CDR1 SEHNR and CDR2 FQNEAQ (reference sequence). The CDR3 region has the DNA TGTGCCAGCAGCTTAGGACAGGGGTTCGCCTATAATTCACCCCTCCACTTT. It codes for CASSLGQGFAYNSPLHF.

J is TRBJ2-7 and V is TRBV4-1, with TRBD1 matching 7 bases. The J segment lost 5 bases and the V segment lost 2 bases, leaving 3 bases of the junction unmatched. The CDR3 has 13 amino acids. The V gene's germline CDR1 is MGHRA and CDR2 YSYEKL. In DNA, the CDR3 is TGCGCCAGCAGCCAACTGACAGGGAACGAGCAGTACTTC. This gives the protein CASSQLTGNEQYF.

V gene TRBV5-1 combines with J gene TRBJ1-2; the D gene is possibly TRBD1 (6 bases). Per germline, CDR1 SGHRS and CDR2 YFSETQ. There are 16 residues in the CDR3. The germline V and J ends were trimmed by 0 bases and 6 bases, with 18 bases remaining between them. As DNA, the CDR3 is TGCGCCAGCAGCTTGGAAGTGGGGGGGCGAGCAGATGGCTACACCTTC. Protein sequence: CASSLEVGGRADGYTF.

The chain links TRBV12-3 or TRBV12-4 to TRBJ2-7; TRBD2 is a possible D gene (5 bases). V lost 6 bases, J lost 7 bases, and 13 bases lay in between. The CDR3 has 12 residues. CDR3: CASSLVAGEQYF. CDR3 nucleotides: TGTGCCAGCAGCCTAGTTGCGGGTGAGCAGTACTTC.

V and J are TRBV2 and TRBJ1-5, with TRBD1 matching 8 bases. Germline loops: CDR1 SNHLY, CDR2 FYNNEI. V trimming: 4 bases; J trimming: 5 bases; junction bases outside the gene matches: 1. The CDR3 length is 13 residues. The CDR3 DNA sequence: TGTGCCAGCAGTGGGACAGGGTATCAGCCCCAGCATTTT. Translating it yields CASSGTGYQPQHF.

The chain has TRBV5-7 and TRBJ2-5; 8 nucleotides agree with TRBD2. TRBV5-7 is an ORF, and what it does is uncertain. The CDR3 has 16 amino acids. Trimming cost V 1 base and J 2 bases; bases outside gene matches: 7. The CDR3: CASSLNPAGEQETQYF. The CDR3 nucleotides read TGTGCCAGCAGCTTGAATCCAGCGGGGGAGCAAGAGACCCAGTACTTC.

The J gene is TRBJ2-5, the V gene TRBV5-8; D is possibly TRBD1 (6 bases). CDR3 length: 14 amino acids. Germline V gives CDR1 SGHTS, CDR2 YDEGEE. Trimming cost V 1 base and J 2 bases, with 9 bases left between them. CDR3 nucleotide sequence: TGTGCCAGCAGCTTGTGGCAGGGGCAAGAGACCCAGTACTTC. Its translation is CASSLWQGQETQYF. Full variable domain (outside the CDR3, taken from reference TRBV5-8 and TRBJ2-5): EAGVTQSPTHLIKTRGQQATLRCSPISGHTSVYWYQQALGLGLQFLLWYDEGEERNRGNFPPRFSGRQFPNYSSELNVNALELEDSALYLCASSLWQGQETQYFGPGTRLLVL.

This chain uses TRBV30 with TRBJ2-5; tentatively, D is TRBD2 (6 bases). The CDR3 length is 12 residues. From germline, CDR1 is GTSNPN and CDR2 SVGIG (reference sequence). Trimming took 3 bases from V and 5 from J, leaving 10 bases between them. This CDR3 is CAWSLGGETQYF. CDR3 nucleotides: TGTGCCTGGAGCCTCGGAGGGGAGACCCAGTACTTC.

The chain employs TRBV9 and TRBJ2-5, with 9 positions matching TRBD2. CDR1 is SGDLS, CDR2 YYNGEE, per germline. CDR3 size: 15 residues. V was clipped by 0 bases and J by 4 bases; unmatched bases: 4. The CDR3 coding sequence is TGTGCCAGCAGCGTAGGCGGGGGGGCAAGAGAGACCCAGTACTTC. Its translation is CASSVGGGARETQYF.

The chain carries TRBV10-3 and TRBJ2-7; tentative D call: TRBD1 (6 bases). The germline gives CDR1 ENHRY, CDR2 SYGVKD. V lost 6 bases and J lost 3, with 15 bases in between. The CDR3 extends over 14 amino acids. The CDR3 sequence is CAIRGTPPNYEQYF. DNA for the CDR3: TGTGCCATCAGGGGGACACCACCTAACTACGAGCAGTACTTC.

This chain links TRBV29-1 with TRBJ2-1, with D perhaps TRBD1 (5 bases). Trimming cost V 6 bases and J 7 bases, with 16 bases left between them. This CDR3 region has 13 residues. CDR1 and CDR2 from the germline V gene are SQVTM and ANQGSEA. CDR3 DNA sequence: TGCAGCGTCATGACAGTAGCCCGGAATGAGCAGTTCTTC. Translating gives CSVMTVARNEQFF.

This sequence joins TRBV6-6 and TRBJ2-7; 8 nucleotides match TRBD1. Germline lookup yields CDR1 MNHNY and CDR2 SVGAGI (reference sequence). The junction had 17 bases not matched to a gene; V was cut back by 6 bases and J by 7 bases. The CDR3 covers 16 residues. CDR3 sequence (DNA): TGTGCCAGCAGCGTATTTCCGGGACAGGTTGCGGGGGAGCAGTACTTC. Translation gives CASSVFPGQVAGEQYF.

The chain is built from TRBV19 and TRBJ1-4, with a tentative D call TRBD1 (6 bases). The CDR3 totals 15 residues. Germline-derived CDR1 and CDR2 are LNHDA and SQIVND (reference sequence). V lost 6 bases and J 0 bases, leaving 11 bases between the germline ends. Here the CDR3 DNA reads TGTGCCAGTAGGCAGGGGAGTGCAACTAATGAAAAACTGTTTTTT. It translates to CASRQGSATNEKLFF.

The gene calls are TRBV5-1 and TRBJ1-4, with a weak D call TRBD1 (5 bases). Germline CDR1 reads SGHRS; CDR2 reads YFSETQ. CDR3 length equals 14 residues. V was pared by 2 bases and J by 3 bases, with 8 bases between. CDR3 in DNA: TGCGCCAGCAGCTTCCAGGGCTCTAATGAAAAACTGTTTTTT. It yields the protein CASSFQGSNEKLFF.

The rearrangement links TRBV4-1 to TRBJ1-5; 10 bases align to TRBD1. Germline values: CDR1 MGHRA, CDR2 YSYEKL. This CDR3 comprises 15 residues. V shed 1 base, J shed 4 bases, and the junction held 1 base outside the gene matches. CDR3 DNA sequence: TGCGCCAGCAGCCAAGCGGACAGGGGGAATCAGCCCCAGCATTTT. It codes for CASSQADRGNQPQHF.

This chain links TRBV4-1 with TRBJ1-1; D is undetermined. With 4 bases removed from V and 5 bases from J, the gap between germline ends came to 17 bases. The CDR3 totals 15 residues. Germline V gene lookup returns CDR1 MGHRA and CDR2 YSYEKL. The CDR3 is CASSPRGEGGTEAFF. CDR3 in DNA: TGCGCCAGCAGCCCCCGAGGCGAGGGAGGTACTGAAGCTTTCTTT.

In this sample, this clone turned up once. V usage is TRBV15 and J usage is TRBJ2-7; 11 nucleotides match TRBD2. V shed 5 bases, J shed 2 bases, and the junction held 5 bases outside the gene matches. The CDR3 extends over 15 amino acids. Germline CDR1 is LNHNV and CDR2 is YYDKDF (reference sequence). CDR3 coding DNA: TGTGCCACCAGCTCGGGACTAGCGGCTGCCTACGAGCAGTACTTC. This codes for CATSSGLAAAYEQYF.

The chain carries TRBV29-1 and TRBJ1-1; 8 nucleotides line up with TRBD1. V gave up 2 bases and J gave up 1 base; unmatched junction bases: 3. Germline CDR1 reads SQVTM; CDR2 reads ANQGSEA. This CDR3 has 14 amino acids. DNA for the CDR3: TGCAGCGTTGAAACCAGGGGGCCGAACACTGAAGCTTTCTTT. The encoded protein is CSVETRGPNTEAFF.

This sequence joins TRBV5-1 and TRBJ2-5, with D maybe TRBD1 (6 bases). The CDR3 runs 15 residues. Trimming removed 0 bases from V and 5 bases from J, with 14 bases in between. In germline, CDR1 is SGHRS, CDR2 YFSETQ. The CDR3 nucleotides read TGCGCCAGCAGCTTGGAGCAGGGGCCTTTCGAGACCCAGTACTTC. Protein sequence: CASSLEQGPFETQYF.

The chain carries TRBV6-5 and TRBJ2-5; 9 bases match TRBD1. Trimming removed 5 bases from V and 1 base from J; junction bases left unmatched: 5. This CDR3 has 15 residues. Germline V lookup: CDR1 MNHEY, CDR2 SVGAGI. CDR3 amino acids: CASSLRTGAQETQYF. Here the CDR3 DNA reads TGTGCCAGCAGTCTCAGGACAGGGGCCCAAGAGACCCAGTACTTC.

This chain links TRBV7-2 with TRBJ1-2, with TRBD1 identical over 10 bases. V was pared by 4 bases and J by 1 base, with 0 bases of the junction left unmatched. Germline CDR1 reads SGHTA; CDR2 reads FQGNSA. CDR3 length: 14 amino acids. Written as DNA, the CDR3 is TGTGCCAGCAGCTGGACAGGGGGTAACTATGGCTACACCTTC. It codes for CASSWTGGNYGYTF.

The chain carries TRBV14 and TRBJ2-7; possibly TRBD2 for D (6 bases). V gave up 0 bases and J gave up 2 bases, with 17 bases separating them. Germline V CDR1 and CDR2: SGHDN, FVKESK. The CDR3 is 17 residues long. In DNA, the CDR3 is TGTGCCAGCAGCCAAGAATTGACGGGGAGGAGGGCCTACGAGCAGTACTTC. Translating it yields CASSQELTGRRAYEQYF.